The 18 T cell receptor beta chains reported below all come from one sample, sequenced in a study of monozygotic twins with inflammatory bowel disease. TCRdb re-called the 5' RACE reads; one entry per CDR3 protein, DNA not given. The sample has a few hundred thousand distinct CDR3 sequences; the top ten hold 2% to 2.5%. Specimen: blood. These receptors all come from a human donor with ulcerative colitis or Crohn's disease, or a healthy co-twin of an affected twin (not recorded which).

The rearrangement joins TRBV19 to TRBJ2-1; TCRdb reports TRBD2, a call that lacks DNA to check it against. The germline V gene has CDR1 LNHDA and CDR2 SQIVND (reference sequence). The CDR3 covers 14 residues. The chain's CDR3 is CASSILAGANEQFF.

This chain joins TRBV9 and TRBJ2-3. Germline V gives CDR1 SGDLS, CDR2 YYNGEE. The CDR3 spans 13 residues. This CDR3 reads CASSVRPSDTQYF.

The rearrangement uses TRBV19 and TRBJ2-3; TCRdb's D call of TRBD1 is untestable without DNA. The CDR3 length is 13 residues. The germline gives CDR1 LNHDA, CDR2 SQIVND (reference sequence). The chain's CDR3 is CASSNLPGDTQYF.

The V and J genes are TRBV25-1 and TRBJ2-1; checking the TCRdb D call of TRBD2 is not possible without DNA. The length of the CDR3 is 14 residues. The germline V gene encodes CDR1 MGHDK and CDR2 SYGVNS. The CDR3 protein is CASSEYRWEHEQFF.

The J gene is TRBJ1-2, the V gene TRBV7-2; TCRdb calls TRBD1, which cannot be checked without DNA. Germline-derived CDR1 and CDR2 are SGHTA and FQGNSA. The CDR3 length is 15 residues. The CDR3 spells CASSLGDSQLASYTF.

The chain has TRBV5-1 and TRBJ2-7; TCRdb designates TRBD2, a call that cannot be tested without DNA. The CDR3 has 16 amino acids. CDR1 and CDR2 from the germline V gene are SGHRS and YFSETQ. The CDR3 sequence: CASSLGRLAGETEQYF.

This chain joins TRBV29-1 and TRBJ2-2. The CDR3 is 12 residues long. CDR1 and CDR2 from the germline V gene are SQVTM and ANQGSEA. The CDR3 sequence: CSVKLNTGELFF.

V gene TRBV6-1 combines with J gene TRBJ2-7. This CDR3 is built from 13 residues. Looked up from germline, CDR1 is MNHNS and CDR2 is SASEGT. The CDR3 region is CASRRAGVYEQYF.

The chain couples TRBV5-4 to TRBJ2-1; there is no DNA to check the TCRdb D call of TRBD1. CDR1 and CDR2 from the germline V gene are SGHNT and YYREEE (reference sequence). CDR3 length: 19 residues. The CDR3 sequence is CASSSRGSRGGTAYNEQFF.

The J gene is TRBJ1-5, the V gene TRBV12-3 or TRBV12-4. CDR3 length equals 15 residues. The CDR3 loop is CASSALGLGNQPQHF.

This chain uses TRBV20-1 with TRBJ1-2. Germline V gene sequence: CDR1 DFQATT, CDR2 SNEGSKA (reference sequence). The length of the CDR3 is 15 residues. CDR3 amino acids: CSARDRSLGLRGYTF.

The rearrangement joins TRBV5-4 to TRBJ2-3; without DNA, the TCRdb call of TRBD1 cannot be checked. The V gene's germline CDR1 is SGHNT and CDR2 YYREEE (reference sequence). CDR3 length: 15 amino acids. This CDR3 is CASSLWQGGTDTQYF.

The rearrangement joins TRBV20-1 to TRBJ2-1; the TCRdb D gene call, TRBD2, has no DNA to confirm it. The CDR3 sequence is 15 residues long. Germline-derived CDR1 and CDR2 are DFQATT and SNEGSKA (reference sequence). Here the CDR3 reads CSAAPLAASYNEQFF.

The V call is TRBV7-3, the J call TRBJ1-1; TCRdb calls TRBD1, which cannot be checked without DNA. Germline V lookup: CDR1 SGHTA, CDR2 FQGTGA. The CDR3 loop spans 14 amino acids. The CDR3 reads CASSLEAQGAEAFF.

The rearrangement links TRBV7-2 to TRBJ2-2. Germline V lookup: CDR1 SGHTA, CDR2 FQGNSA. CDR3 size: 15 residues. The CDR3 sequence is CASSLDPGNTGELFF. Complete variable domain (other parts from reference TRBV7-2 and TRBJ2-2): GAGVSQSPSNKVTEKGKDVELRCDPISGHTALYWYRQSLGQGLEFLIYFQGNSAPDKSGLPSDRFSAERTGGSVSTLTIQRTQQEDSAVYLCASSLDPGNTGELFFGEGSRLTVL.

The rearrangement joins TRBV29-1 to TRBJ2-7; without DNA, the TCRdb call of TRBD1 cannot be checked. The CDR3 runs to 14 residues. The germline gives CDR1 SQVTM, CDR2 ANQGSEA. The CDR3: CSVGPGGSTPEQYF.

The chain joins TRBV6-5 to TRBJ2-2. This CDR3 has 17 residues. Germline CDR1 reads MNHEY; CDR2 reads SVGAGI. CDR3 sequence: CASRSKNGLANTGELFF.

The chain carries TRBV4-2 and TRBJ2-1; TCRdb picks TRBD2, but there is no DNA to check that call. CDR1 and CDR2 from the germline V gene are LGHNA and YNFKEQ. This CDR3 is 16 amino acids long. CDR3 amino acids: CASSQALTSGRNEQFF.